This record looks at one T cell receptor (beta chain) sequence and its context. This sequence may be a read error, since a much larger clone differs from it by one base. MiXCR, applied by TCRdb to the PCR reads, yields one record per CDR3 protein. The sample shows more than 450,000 distinct CDR3 sequences, under 30% of them seen only once. The CDR3 has 16 amino acids. Deletions cut 0 bases from V and 2 bases from J, with 13 bases between. Germline CDR1 SGDLS, CDR2 YYNGEE. These data come from a study of molecular identifiers for immune sequencing clone quantification. V gene TRBV9 combines with J gene TRBJ2-3; tentatively, D is TRBD2 (6 bases). The source is a human donor in good health. Some libraries in this study had Jurkat cell RNA spiked in. The sample consisted of naive CD8+ T cells from blood, with Jurkat cell RNA spiked in. Specified subset: FACS-sorted CD8+CD4-CCR7+CD45RA+ naive T cells. The CDR3 is CASSVEREVATDTQYF. DNA of the CDR3: TGTGCCAGCAGCGTAGAAAGGGAGGTTGCCACAGATACGCAGTATTTT.